This T cell receptor beta chain appears in the sequencing data of a study of T-cell memory formation after mild COVID-19. Study details: The study found TCR clusters largely donor specific.

General study points: The study found balanced CD4/CD8 in clones contracting day 15 to 85 and a CD4+ lean in later expanders.

Note on this clonotype: Its antigen is currently unknown.

In TCRdb, the 5' RACE reads were re-called with MiXCR into one record per CDR3 protein. This sample yields fewer than 50,000 distinct CDR3 sequences, of which about a tenth are seen a single time; 12% belongs to the top ten. This receptor was identified in an adult woman who had mild COVID-19 (a few samples of this study predate the infection). Cell type and time point are not known. What was sequenced was PBMCs or a T cell subset sorted from them (not recorded which).

The CDR3 DNA reads as TGTGCCAGCTCATCTTTGGGGACAGGGAACTACAATGAGCAGTTCTTC. Amino acid sequence: CASSSLGTGNYNEQFF. V usage is TRBV18 and J usage is TRBJ2-1, with 9 positions matching TRBD1. The junction had 8 bases not matched to a gene; V was cut back by 5 bases and J by 3 bases. This CDR3 is 16 amino acids long. Germline V gives CDR1 KGHSH, CDR2 LQKENI.